This is a list of T cell receptor beta chains from one sample in a study of T cell responses to AZD1222 COVID-19 vaccine. Profiling relied on immunoSEQ multiplex PCR, and the TCRdb table lists in-frame clones only, not all of them. The sample has about 47,000 clones; about 82% are singletons. The material sequenced was peripheral blood, taken 28 days after the second dose of the MenACWY control vaccine. The receptors derive from an adult who received the MenACWY meningococcal vaccine as a control. The CDR3 runs from the conserved cysteine through the conserved F or W. A D gene is named only where the DNA matches it firmly. Clone size, where shown, is once, few, many, or a class for clones that have expanded.

clone size	D gene	V gene	J gene	CDR3 protein	CDR3 DNA
few	.	TRBV28	TRBJ1-1	CASSRRLQGIPTEAFF	TGTGCCAGCAGTCGTAGGTTGCAGGGGATTCCAACTGAAGCTTTCTTT
once	.	TRBV3-1/TRBV3-2	TRBJ1-3	CASSPEQTRTGNTIYF	TGTGCCAGCAGCCCCGAACAGACACGCACTGGAAACACCATATATTTT
.	TRBD1	TRBV2	TRBJ2-1	CASSVQGAMGNEQFF	TGTGCCAGCAGCGTACAGGGGGCCATGGGCAATGAGCAGTTCTTC
.	.	TRBV9	TRBJ2-1	CASSVAGNGEQFF	TGTGCCAGCAGCGTAGCCGGGAATGGTGAGCAGTTCTTC
.	.	TRBV28	TRBJ2-7	CASHKGGRYEQYF	TGTGCCAGTCACAAGGGCGGGCGCTACGAGCAGTACTTC
.	.	TRBV28	TRBJ1-1	CASSSVGGVTEAFF	TGTGCCAGCAGTTCCGTTGGCGGGGTGACTGAAGCTTTCTTT
.	.	TRBV4-1	TRBJ2-2	CASSQATWVNTGELFF	TGCGCCAGCAGCCAAGCAACATGGGTGAACACCGGGGAGCTGTTTTTT
few	.	TRBV19	TRBJ1-3	CASSRDVPSVRTVSSGNTIYF	TGTGCCAGTAGCCGGGACGTCCCATCTGTCCGTACCGTTTCCTCTGGAAACACCATATATTTT
.	.	TRBV3-1/TRBV3-2	TRBJ1-6	CASSQDVWGSLHF	TGTGCCAGCAGCCAAGATGTTTGGGGGTCCCTCCACTTT
.	TRBD1	TRBV28	TRBJ2-7	CASSGTGAGEQYF	TGTGCCAGCAGTGGGACAGGGGCTGGTGAGCAGTACTTC